This T cell receptor (beta chain) appears in the sequencing data of a study of blood T cell repertoires in COVID-19. For the study at large: Samples taken during acute and convalescent COVID-19 were collected in the United States, Italy and Spain. PBMCs, B-cell-depleted T cells, or T cells were the source of the cDNA or gDNA that made up the material.

In the source study's methods: For nucleated cells, counts were estimated from reference gene primer amplification. Produced via immunoSEQ multiplex PCR; TCRdb's table is partial and in-frame only. D and trimming come from the DNA, and the V and J calls and clone size come from that table. The table records about 97,000 clones, around 87% of them present only once. The ends were cut back, 0 bases at V and 5 bases at J, with 11 bases in the middle. Germline V gene sequence: CDR1 SGDLS, CDR2 YYNGEE. This CDR3 is built from 15 residues. The sequence derives from a human donor in a cohort sampled during active COVID-19. The sequenced sample was peripheral blood. The rearrangement joins TRBV9 to TRBJ2-2; the D gene is possibly TRBD1 (6 bases). Written as DNA, the CDR3 is TGTGCCAGCAGCGTAGAGGGAACAGGGACCGGGGAGCTGTTTTTT. Its translation: CASSVEGTGTGELFF.